The clone carrying this TCR beta chain was counted many times. No antigen is known for it. The sample originates from a study of CD8+CD57+ T cells in acquired aplastic anemia. The wider study: Each DNA sample taken from sorted CD4+ and CD8+ cells came to approximately 3 ug on average. Study outcomes and limitations: It was found that fewer than 35 CD8+ CDR3 sequences were shared between patients and controls. Patients versus controls showed no significant CD8+ Simpson's diversity difference.

In patients chosen for sequencing, flow cytometry had shown CD8+CD57+ cell expansion. Each of the patients presented with severe acquired aplastic anemia. Germline V gene lookup returns CDR1 LNHDA and CDR2 SQIVND (reference sequence). Between the trimmed V and J ends, which lost 3 bases and 4 bases, there was a span of 12 bases. CDR3 length equals 14 residues. Both TCR beta VDJ combination and CDR3 sequence profiling were carried out. Genomic DNA was the template for this profiling. One entry per CDR3 protein, called by TCRdb with MiXCR from the reads. The sample has a few hundred thousand distinct CDR3 sequences; less than 35% are singletons.

The receptor was isolated from a human donor with aplastic anemia. The sequenced sample consisted of sorted CD4+, CD8+, or CD8+CD57+ T cells (not recorded which) from PBMCs. This chain joins TRBV19 and TRBJ1-2; D perhaps matches TRBD1 (5 bases). This CDR3 reads CASSMNSGPYGYTF. The CDR3 DNA sequence: TGTGCCAGTAGTATGAATTCAGGGCCCTATGGCTACACCTTC.